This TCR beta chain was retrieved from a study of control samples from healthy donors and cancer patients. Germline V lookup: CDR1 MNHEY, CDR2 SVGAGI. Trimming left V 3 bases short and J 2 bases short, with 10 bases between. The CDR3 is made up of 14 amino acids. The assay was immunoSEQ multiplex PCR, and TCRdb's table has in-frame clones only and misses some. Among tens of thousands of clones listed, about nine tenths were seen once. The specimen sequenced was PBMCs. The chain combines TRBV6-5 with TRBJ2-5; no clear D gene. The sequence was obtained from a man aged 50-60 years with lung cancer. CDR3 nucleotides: TGTGCCAGCAGTTATCGGACGGAGCAAGAGACCCAGTACTTC. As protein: CASSYRTEQETQYF.